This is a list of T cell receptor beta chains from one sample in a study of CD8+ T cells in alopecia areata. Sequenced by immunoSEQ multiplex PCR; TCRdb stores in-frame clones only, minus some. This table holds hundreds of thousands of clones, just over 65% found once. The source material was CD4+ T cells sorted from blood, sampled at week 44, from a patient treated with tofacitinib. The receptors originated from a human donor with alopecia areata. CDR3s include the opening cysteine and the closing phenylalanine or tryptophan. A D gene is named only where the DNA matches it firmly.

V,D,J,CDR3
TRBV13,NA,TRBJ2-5,CASSSPNRNRQETQYF
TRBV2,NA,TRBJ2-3,CASSKDPGRITDTQYF
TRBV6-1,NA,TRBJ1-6,CASSELPGRNSPLHF
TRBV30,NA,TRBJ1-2,CAWSTGDYGYTF
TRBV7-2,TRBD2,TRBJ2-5,CASSASGGQETQYF
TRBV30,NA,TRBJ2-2,CAWRGTGELFF
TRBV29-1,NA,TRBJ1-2,CSVDEKTHYGYTF
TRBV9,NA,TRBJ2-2,CASSAGRHTGELFF
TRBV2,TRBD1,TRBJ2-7,CASSRTGEEQYF
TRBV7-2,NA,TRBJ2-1,CASSPVLNEQFF
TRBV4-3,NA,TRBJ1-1,CASSQEFSDRQAFF
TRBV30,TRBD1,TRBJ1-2,CAWKSTGGGYTF
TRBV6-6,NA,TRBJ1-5,CASSPIDKNQPQHF